This is a list of T cell receptor beta chains from one sample in a study of cytomegalovirus exposure and HLA in healthy donors. Assay used: immunoSEQ multiplex PCR; TCRdb lists only in-frame clones, some missing. In the table there are about 82,000 clones, over 9.5% of which are singletons. The sequencing input was PBMCs. These receptors were collected from a man between 60 and 75 years old in good health and CMV-seropositive. CDR3s include the opening cysteine and the closing phenylalanine or tryptophan. The order of the fields is J gene, V gene, D gene, clone size, CDR3 protein, CDR3 DNA. D genes are given only for firm matches. Size tells how often a clone was seen (once, few, many) or the class of an expanded clone, and some rows leave it out.

TRBJ2-1	TRBV18	TRBD1	few	CASSLGTGAYNEQFF	TGTGCCAGCTCACTCGGGACAGGGGCCTACAATGAGCAGTTCTTC
TRBJ1-2	TRBV6-5	-	few	CASSYSSANYGYTF	TGTGCCAGCAGTTACTCGTCAGCTAACTATGGCTACACCTTC
TRBJ2-3	TRBV5-6	TRBD1	few	CASSLPRGTGGTDTQYF	TGTGCCAGCAGCCTGCCCCGCGGGACAGGGGGCACAGATACGCAGTATTTT
TRBJ2-1	TRBV4-1	-	few	CASSLVYSGSSYNEQFF	TGCGCCAGCAGCCTTGTCTATAGCGGCAGCTCCTACAATGAGCAGTTCTTC
TRBJ1-4	TRBV28	TRBD1	-	CATRTGDFDLGKLFF	TGTGCCACCCGGACAGGGGATTTCGATTTGGGAAAACTGTTTTTT
TRBJ2-2	TRBV10-3	-	-	CAISARGAGELFF	TGTGCCATCAGTGCCCGGGGAGCCGGGGAGCTGTTTTTT
TRBJ1-2	TRBV19	TRBD1	few	CASRGQGDYGYTF	TGTGCCAGTAGGGGACAGGGCGACTATGGCTACACCTTC
TRBJ1-1	TRBV19	-	-	CASSTRVPSEAFF	TGTGCCAGTAGCACCAGGGTTCCGTCTGAAGCTTTCTTT
TRBJ1-5	TRBV5-6	-	many	CASSFRQAQSNQPQHF	TGTGCCAGCAGCTTTCGGCAGGCCCAGAGCAATCAGCCCCAGCATTTT
TRBJ1-5	TRBV5-8	-	-	CASSLKTSRVGNQPQHF	TGTGCCAGCAGCTTAAAGACTTCTCGGGTAGGCAATCAGCCCCAGCATTTT
TRBJ2-5	TRBV6-6	-	few	CASLGGTGQETQYF	TGTGCCAGCCTCGGGGGGACAGGACAAGAGACCCAGTACTTC
TRBJ2-1	TRBV5-1	TRBD2	-	CASSLEGQVLAGGSRNEQFF	TGCGCCAGCAGCTTGGAGGGACAGGTCCTAGCGGGAGGCTCGAGAAATGAGCAGTTCTTC
TRBJ2-3	TRBV6-1	-	-	CASSEAPSTDTQYF	TGTGCCAGCAGTGAAGCCCCTAGCACAGATACGCAGTATTTT
TRBJ2-5	TRBV10-3	TRBD1	few	CAPRQGQGNETQYF	TGTGCCCCGAGGCAAGGACAGGGGAACGAGACCCAGTACTTC
TRBJ2-7	TRBV7-9	-	-	CASSSEPNRYEQYF	TGTGCCAGCTCCTCGGAGCCCAACCGCTACGAGCAGTACTTC
TRBJ2-7	TRBV5-1	-	few	CASSSAGQYEQYF	TGCGCCAGCAGCTCGGCAGGGCAATACGAGCAGTACTTC
TRBJ2-2	TRBV6-5	-	-	CASSLISGELFF	TGTGCCAGCAGTTTAATATCCGGGGAGCTGTTTTTT
TRBJ2-2	TRBV5-6	-	few	CASSLPRDGGIPGELFF	TGTGCCAGCAGCTTGCCCCGTGATGGGGGGATTCCCGGGGAGCTGTTTTTT
TRBJ2-1	TRBV19	-	few	CASSIRTDSSYNEQFF	TGTGCCAGTAGTATCCGGACAGATTCCTCCTACAATGAGCAGTTCTTC
TRBJ2-2	TRBV9	-	few	CASSVAVGGTGELFF	TGTGCCAGCAGCGTAGCGGTGGGGGGCACCGGGGAGCTGTTTTTT
TRBJ2-1	TRBV5-1	TRBD2	few	CASSPTSGNYNEQFF	TGCGCCAGCAGCCCAACTAGCGGGAATTACAATGAGCAGTTCTTC
TRBJ1-2	TRBV5-1	TRBD1	few	CASSPGQGGANYGYTF	TGCGCCAGCAGCCCCGGACAGGGGGGAGCTAACTATGGCTACACCTTC
TRBJ2-5	TRBV6-1	TRBD2	-	CASSVLFSGGQETQYF	TGTGCCAGCAGTGTCCTCTTTAGCGGGGGCCAAGAGACCCAGTACTTC